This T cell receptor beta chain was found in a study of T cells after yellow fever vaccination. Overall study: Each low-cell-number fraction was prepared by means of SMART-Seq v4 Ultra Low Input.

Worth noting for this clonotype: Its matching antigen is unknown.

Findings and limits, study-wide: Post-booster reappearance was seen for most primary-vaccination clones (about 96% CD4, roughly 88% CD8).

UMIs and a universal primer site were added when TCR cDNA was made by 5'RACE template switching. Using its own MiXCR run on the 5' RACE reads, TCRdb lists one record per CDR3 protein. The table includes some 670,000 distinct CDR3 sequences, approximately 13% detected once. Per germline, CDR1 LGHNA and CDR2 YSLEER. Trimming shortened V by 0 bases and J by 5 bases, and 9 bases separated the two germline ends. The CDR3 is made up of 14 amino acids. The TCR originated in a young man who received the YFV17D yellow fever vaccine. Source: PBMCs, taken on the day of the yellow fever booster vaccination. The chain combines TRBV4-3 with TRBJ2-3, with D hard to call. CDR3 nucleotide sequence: TGCGCCAGCAGCCAAGAAGATGCCTTAGATACGCAGTATTTT. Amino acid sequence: CASSQEDALDTQYF.